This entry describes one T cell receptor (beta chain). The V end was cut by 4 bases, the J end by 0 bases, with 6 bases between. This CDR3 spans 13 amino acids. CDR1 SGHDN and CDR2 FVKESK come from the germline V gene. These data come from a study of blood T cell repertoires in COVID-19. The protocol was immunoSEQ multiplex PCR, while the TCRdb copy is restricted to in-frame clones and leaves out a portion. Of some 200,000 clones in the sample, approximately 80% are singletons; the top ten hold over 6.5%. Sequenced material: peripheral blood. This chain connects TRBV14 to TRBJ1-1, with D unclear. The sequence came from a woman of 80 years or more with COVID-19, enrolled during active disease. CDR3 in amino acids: CASSPDMNTEAFF. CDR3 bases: TGTGCCAGCAGCCCCGACATGAACACTGAAGCTTTCTTT.